The clone carrying this T cell receptor (beta chain) was seen only once. Antigen: not known. This sample was taken from a study of cytomegalovirus exposure and HLA in healthy donors. Study details: The Caucasian-associated ancestry cluster held around 76% of a few hundred genotyped donors. Study findings and constraints: TCR beta chains associated with HLA were, in a later analysis, more clonally expanded than equally common others. Investigators reported fewer than 200 TCR beta chains as tied to cytomegalovirus. A previous analysis found most TCR beta V segments productive roughly 90% or roughly 30% of the time.

13 Jbeta primers and 60 Vbeta primers were used for the PCR. Sequencing was performed with immunoSEQ multiplex PCR; in TCRdb, only in-frame clones are kept and a portion is missing. This table has over 80,000 clones, 70% to 85% appearing once. Germline V gene sequence: CDR1 MNHNS, CDR2 SASEGT. Trimming left V 2 bases short and J 8 bases short, with 15 bases between. This CDR3 comprises 15 residues. The sample comprised PBMCs. V gene TRBV6-1 combines with J gene TRBJ1-4, with D tentatively TRBD1 (6 bases). This sequence originates from a man aged 45-65 years in good health and CMV-seronegative. Here the CDR3 DNA reads TGTGCCAGCAGTGAAACAATGGGGGCCGGGGAAAAACTGTTTTTT. As protein: CASSETMGAGEKLFF.